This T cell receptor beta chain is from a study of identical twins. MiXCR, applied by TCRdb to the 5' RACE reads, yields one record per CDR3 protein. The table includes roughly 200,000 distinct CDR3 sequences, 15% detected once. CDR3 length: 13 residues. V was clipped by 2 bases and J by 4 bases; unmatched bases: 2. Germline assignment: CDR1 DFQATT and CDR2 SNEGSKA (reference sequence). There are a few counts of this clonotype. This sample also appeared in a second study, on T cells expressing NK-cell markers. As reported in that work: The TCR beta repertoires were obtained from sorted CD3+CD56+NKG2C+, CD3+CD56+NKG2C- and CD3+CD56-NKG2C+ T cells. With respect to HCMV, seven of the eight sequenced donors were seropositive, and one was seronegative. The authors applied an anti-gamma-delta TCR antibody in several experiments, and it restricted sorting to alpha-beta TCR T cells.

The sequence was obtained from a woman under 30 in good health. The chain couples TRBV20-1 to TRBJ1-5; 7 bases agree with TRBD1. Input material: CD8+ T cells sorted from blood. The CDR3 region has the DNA TGCAGTGCTAGACAGGGGGAAAATCAGCCCCAGCATTTT. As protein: CSARQGENQPQHF.